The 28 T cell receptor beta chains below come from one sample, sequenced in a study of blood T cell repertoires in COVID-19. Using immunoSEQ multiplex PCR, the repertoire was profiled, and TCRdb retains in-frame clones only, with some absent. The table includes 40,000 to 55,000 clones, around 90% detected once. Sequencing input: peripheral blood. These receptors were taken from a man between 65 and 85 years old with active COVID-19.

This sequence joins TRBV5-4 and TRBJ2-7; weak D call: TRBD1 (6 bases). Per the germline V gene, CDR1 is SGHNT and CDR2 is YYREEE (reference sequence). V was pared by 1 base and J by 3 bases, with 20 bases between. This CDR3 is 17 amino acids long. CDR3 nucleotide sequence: TGTGCCAGCAGCTTGTCCCCAGGGGCGAAGACTGTCTACGAGCAGTACTTC. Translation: CASSLSPGAKTVYEQYF.

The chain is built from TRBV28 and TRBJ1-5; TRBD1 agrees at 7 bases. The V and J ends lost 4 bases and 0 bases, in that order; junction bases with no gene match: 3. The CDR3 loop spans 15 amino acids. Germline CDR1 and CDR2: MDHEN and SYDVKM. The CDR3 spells CASSSGQISNQPQHF. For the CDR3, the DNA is TGTGCCAGCAGTTCGGGACAGATTAGCAATCAGCCCCAGCATTTT. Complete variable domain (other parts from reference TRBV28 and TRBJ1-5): DVKVTQSSRYLVKRTGEKVFLECVQDMDHENMFWYRQDPGLGLRLIYFSYDVKMKEKGDIPEGYSVSREKKERFSLILESASTNQTSMYLCASSSGQISNQPQHFGDGTRLSIL.

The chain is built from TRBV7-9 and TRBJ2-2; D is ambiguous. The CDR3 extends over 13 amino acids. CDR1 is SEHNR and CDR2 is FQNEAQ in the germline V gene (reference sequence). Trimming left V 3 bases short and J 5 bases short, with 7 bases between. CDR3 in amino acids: CASSFSSTGELFF. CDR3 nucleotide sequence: TGTGCCAGCAGCTTTTCGTCGACCGGGGAGCTGTTTTTT.

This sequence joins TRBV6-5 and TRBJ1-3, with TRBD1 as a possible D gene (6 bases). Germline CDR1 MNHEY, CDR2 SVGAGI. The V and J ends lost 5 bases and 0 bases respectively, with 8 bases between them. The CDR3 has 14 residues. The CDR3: CASSRDNSGNTIYF. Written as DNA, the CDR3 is TGTGCCAGCAGTCGGGACAACTCTGGAAACACCATATATTTT.

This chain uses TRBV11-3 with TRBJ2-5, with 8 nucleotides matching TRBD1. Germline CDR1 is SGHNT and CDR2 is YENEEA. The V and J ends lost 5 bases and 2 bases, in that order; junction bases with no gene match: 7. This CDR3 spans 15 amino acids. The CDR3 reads CASSPGGPGQETQYF. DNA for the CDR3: TGTGCCAGCAGCCCAGGGGGCCCAGGACAAGAGACCCAGTACTTC.

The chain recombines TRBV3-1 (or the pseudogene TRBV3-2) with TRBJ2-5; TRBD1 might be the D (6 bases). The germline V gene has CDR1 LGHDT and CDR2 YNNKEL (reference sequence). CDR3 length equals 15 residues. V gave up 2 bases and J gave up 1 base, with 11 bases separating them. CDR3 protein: CASSQQGQSQETQYF. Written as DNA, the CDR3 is TGTGCCAGCAGCCAACAAGGACAGAGCCAAGAGACCCAGTACTTC.

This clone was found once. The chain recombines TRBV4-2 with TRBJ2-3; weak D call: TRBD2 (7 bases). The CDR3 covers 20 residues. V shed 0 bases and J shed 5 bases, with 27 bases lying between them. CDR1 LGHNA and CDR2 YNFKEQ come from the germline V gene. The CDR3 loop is CASSQDPGGVRGGSRDTQYF. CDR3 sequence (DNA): TGTGCCAGCAGCCAAGATCCGGGAGGAGTAAGGGGGGGGAGTCGAGATACGCAGTATTTT.

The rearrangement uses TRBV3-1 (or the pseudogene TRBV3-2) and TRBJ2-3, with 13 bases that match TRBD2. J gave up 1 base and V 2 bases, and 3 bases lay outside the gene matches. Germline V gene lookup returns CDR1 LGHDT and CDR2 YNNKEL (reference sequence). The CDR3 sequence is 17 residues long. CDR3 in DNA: TGTGCCAGCAGCCAAACCGGGACTAGCGGGGGCACAGATACGCAGTATTTT. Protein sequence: CASSQTGTSGGTDTQYF.

The CDR3 loop reads CASMAAGGISNEQYF. In DNA form, the CDR3 reads TGTGCCAGCATGGCAGCAGGGGGTATTTCCAACGAGCAGTACTTC. The rearrangement links TRBV6-5 to TRBJ2-7; 7 positions match TRBD1. V was clipped by 7 bases and J by 5 bases; unmatched bases: 14. Germline lookup yields CDR1 MNHEY and CDR2 SVGAGI. The CDR3 covers 15 residues.

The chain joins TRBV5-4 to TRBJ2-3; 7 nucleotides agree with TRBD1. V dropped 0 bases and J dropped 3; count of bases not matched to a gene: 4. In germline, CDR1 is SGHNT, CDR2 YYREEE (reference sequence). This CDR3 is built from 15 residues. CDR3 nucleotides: TGTGCCAGCAGCTTGGGGACAGGACGAACAGATACGCAGTATTTT. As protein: CASSLGTGRTDTQYF.

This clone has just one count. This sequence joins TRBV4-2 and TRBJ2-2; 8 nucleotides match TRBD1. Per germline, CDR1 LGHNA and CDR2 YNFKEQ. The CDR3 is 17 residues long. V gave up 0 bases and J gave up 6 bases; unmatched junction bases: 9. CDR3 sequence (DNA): TGTGCCAGCAGCCAAGATCCTGGACAGGGTCGATCCGGGGAGCTGTTTTTT. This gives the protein CASSQDPGQGRSGELFF.

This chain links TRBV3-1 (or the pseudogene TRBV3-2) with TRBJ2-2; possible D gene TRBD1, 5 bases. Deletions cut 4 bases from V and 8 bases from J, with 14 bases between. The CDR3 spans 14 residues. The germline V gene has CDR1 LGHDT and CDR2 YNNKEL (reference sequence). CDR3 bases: TGTGCCAGCAGCCTCCAAAGGGGTAGGGGGGAGCTGTTTTTT. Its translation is CASSLQRGRGELFF.

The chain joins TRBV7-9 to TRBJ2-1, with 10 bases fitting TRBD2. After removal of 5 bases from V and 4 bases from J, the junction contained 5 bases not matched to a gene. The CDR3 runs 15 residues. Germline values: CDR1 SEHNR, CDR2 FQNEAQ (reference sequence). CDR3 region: CASSLSGGAYNEQFF. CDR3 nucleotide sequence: TGTGCCAGCAGCCTAAGCGGGGGGGCTTACAATGAGCAGTTCTTC.

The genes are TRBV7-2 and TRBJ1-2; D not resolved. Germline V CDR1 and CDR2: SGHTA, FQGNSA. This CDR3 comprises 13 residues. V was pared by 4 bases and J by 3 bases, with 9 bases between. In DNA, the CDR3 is TGTGCCAGCAGCTCACAACAATACTATGGCTACACCTTC. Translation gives CASSSQQYYGYTF.

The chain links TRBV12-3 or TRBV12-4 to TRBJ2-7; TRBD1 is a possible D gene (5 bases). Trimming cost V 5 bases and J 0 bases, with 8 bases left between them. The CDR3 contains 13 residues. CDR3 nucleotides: TGTGCCAGCAGTAGACAGTACTCCTACGAGCAGTACTTC. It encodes CASSRQYSYEQYF.

The CDR3 DNA follows: TGTGCCAGGGCCACAGGTGGCGAGACCCAGTACTTC. Translating gives CARATGGETQYF. The V and J genes are TRBV2 and TRBJ2-5, with a possible D match to TRBD1 (5 bases). Germline V gene data show CDR1 as SNHLY and CDR2 as FYNNEI. Between the trimmed V and J ends, which lost 9 bases and 5 bases, there was a span of 13 bases. CDR3 length: 12 residues.

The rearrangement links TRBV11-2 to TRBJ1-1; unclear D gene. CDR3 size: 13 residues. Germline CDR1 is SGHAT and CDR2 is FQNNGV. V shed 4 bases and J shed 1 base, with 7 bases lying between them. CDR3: CASSSRENTEAFF. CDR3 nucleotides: TGTGCCAGCAGCTCCCGAGAGAACACTGAAGCTTTCTTT.

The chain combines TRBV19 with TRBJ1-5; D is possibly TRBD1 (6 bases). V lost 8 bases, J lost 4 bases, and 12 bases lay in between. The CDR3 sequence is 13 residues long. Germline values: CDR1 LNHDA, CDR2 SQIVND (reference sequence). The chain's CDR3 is CASQGIRNQPQHF. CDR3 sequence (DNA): TGTGCCAGTCAGGGGATCCGAAATCAGCCCCAGCATTTT.

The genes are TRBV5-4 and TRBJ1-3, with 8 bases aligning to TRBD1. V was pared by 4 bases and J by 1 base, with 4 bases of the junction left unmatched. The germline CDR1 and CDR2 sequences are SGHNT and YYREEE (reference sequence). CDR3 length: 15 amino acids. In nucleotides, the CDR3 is TGTGCCAGCAGCGTTGACAGGGGATCTGGAAACACCATATATTTT. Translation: CASSVDRGSGNTIYF.

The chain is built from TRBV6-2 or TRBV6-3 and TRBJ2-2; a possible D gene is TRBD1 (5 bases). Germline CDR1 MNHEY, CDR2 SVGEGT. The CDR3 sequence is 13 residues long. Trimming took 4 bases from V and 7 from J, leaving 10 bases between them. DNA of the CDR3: TGTGCCAGCAGTTCCCAGGGTAGCGGGGAGCTGTTTTTT. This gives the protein CASSSQGSGELFF.

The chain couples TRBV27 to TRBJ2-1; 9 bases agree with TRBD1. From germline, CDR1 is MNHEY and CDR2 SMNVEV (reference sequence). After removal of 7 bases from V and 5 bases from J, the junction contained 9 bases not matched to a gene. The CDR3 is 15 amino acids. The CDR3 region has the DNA TGTGCCAGCACAGTCCTGGGACAGGGAAACAATGAGCAGTTCTTC. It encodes CASTVLGQGNNEQFF.

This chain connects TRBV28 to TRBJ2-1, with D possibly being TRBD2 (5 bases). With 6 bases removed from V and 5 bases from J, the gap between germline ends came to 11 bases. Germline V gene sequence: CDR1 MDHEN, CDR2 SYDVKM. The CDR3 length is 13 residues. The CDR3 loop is CASSSGSNNEQFF. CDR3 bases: TGTGCCAGCAGCTCGGGAAGCAACAATGAGCAGTTCTTC.

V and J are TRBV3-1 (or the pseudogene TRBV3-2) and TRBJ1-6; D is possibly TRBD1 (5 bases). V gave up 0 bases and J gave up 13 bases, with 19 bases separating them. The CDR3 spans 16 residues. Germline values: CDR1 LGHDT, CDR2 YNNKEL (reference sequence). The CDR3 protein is CASSQDRVGANLPLHF. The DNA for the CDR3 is TGTGCCAGCAGCCAAGATCGGGTAGGGGCCAATTTGCCCCTCCACTTT.

CDR3 in DNA: TGTGCCAGCAGTGATAAGAACTCAGATACGCAGTATTTT. It encodes CASSDKNSDTQYF. This rearrangement joins TRBV6-1 to TRBJ2-3; D is undetermined. CDR3 size: 13 residues. Germline V gene sequence: CDR1 MNHNS, CDR2 SASEGT. Trimming took off 3 bases at V and 4 bases at J, with 8 bases between the two ends.

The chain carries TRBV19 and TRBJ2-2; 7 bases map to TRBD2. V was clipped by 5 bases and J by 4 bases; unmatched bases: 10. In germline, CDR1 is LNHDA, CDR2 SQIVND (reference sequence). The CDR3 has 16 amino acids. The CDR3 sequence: CASSARAGLGTGELFF. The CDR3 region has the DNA TGTGCCAGTAGTGCGCGAGCGGGGTTAGGCACCGGGGAGCTGTTTTTT.

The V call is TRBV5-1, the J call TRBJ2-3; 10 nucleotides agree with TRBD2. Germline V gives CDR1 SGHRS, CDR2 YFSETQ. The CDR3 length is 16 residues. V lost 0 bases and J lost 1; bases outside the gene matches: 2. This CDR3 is CASSLALAGGTDTQYF. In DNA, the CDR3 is TGCGCCAGCAGCTTGGCGCTAGCGGGGGGCACAGATACGCAGTATTTT.

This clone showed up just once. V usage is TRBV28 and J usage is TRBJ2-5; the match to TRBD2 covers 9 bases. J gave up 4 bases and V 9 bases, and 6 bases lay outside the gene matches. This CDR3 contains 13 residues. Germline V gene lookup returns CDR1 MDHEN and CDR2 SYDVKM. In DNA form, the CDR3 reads TGTGCCAGTGGGACTAGCCACCGAGAGACCCAGTACTTC. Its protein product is CASGTSHRETQYF.

The DNA of the CDR3 is TGTGCCAGCAGCTTAGCGGCGAACACTGAAGCTTTCTTT. It is translated as CASSLAANTEAFF. This sequence joins TRBV5-5 and TRBJ1-1; D uncertain. With 2 bases removed from V and 1 base from J, the gap between germline ends came to 6 bases. This CDR3 is built from 13 residues. Germline values: CDR1 SGHKS, CDR2 YYEKEE (reference sequence).